This entry lists 11 T cell receptor beta chains sequenced from one sample in a study of cytomegalovirus exposure and HLA in healthy donors (TCRdb year 2017). The library was obtained by the immunoSEQ multiplex PCR assay. TCRdb obtained this table from immuneACCESS and retained in-frame rearrangements with V and J assigned. These tables miss some clones; where compared with another copy, unresolved V genes account for less than half of the shortfall, and the remainder is unexplained. The sample table shows a few hundred thousand clones, and roughly 85% are seen once. The ten largest account for over 0.8% of the sample. Sequencing used PBMCs. The receptors stem from a woman younger than 35 in good health and CMV-seronegative.

As to this clone: The same CDR3 is also encoded by other DNA sequences in this sample. The rearrangement links TRBV28 to TRBJ2-2, with TRBD2 as a possible D gene (5 bases). The CDR3 consists of 12 residues. Between the trimmed V and J ends, which lost 6 bases and 5 bases, there was a span of 7 bases. From germline, CDR1 is MDHEN and CDR2 SYDVKM. DNA of the CDR3: TGTGCCAGCAGGGAGGATACCGGGGAGCTGTTTTTT. It specifies CASREDTGELFF.

The chain has TRBV28 and TRBJ2-2; 8 bases fit TRBD1. V lost 3 bases and J lost 5; bases outside the gene matches: 2. The length of the CDR3 is 14 residues. Germline values: CDR1 MDHEN, CDR2 SYDVKM. CDR3 in amino acids: CASSFRGLTGELFF. CDR3 DNA sequence: TGTGCCAGCAGTTTCAGGGGGCTGACCGGGGAGCTGTTTTTT.

This chain uses TRBV4-3 with TRBJ1-1; D is unclear. This CDR3 is 13 amino acids long. The germline V gene has CDR1 LGHNA and CDR2 YSLEER. V lost 4 bases, J lost 8 bases, and 14 bases lay in between. CDR3 protein: CASSPGSSAEAFF. The DNA of the CDR3 is TGCGCCAGCAGCCCCGGGAGTAGCGCCGAAGCTTTCTTT.

This chain joins TRBV2 and TRBJ1-5, with TRBD1 identical over 8 bases. This CDR3 is built from 15 residues. Germline V lookup: CDR1 SNHLY, CDR2 FYNNEI. Trimming at V came to 3 bases and at J to 3 bases, leaving 4 bases not matched to a gene. This CDR3 is CASSDRQGANQPQHF. The CDR3 DNA sequence: TGTGCCAGCAGTGATAGGCAGGGGGCCAATCAGCCCCAGCATTTT.

The J gene is TRBJ2-1, the V gene TRBV29-1; 9 nucleotides agree with TRBD2. The V and J ends lost 0 bases and 6 bases, in that order; junction bases with no gene match: 6. The V gene's germline CDR1 is SQVTM and CDR2 ANQGSEA. The CDR3 contains 15 residues. The CDR3 sequence: CSVEDPGLAANEQFF. In DNA form, the CDR3 reads TGCAGCGTTGAAGATCCGGGACTAGCTGCCAATGAGCAGTTCTTC.

J is TRBJ2-7 and V is TRBV7-3, with 7 nucleotides matching TRBD2. This CDR3 has 14 amino acids. Germline assignment: CDR1 SGHTA and CDR2 FQGTGA. The trim removed 5 bases at V and 3 bases at J, leaving 7 bases unmatched. Written as DNA, the CDR3 is TGTGCCAGCAGCCCTGGGGCGGGAGACTACGAGCAGTACTTC. Translating it yields CASSPGAGDYEQYF.

CDR3 residues: CASRTAGTEAFF. The CDR3 DNA is TGTGCCAGCCGGACGGCGGGCACTGAAGCTTTCTTT. This chain connects TRBV2 to TRBJ1-1; D is uncertain. Germline V gene data show CDR1 as SNHLY and CDR2 as FYNNEI. The germline V and J ends were trimmed by 8 bases and 4 bases, with 11 bases remaining between them. This CDR3 has 12 residues.

This sequence joins TRBV9 and TRBJ1-4, with TRBD1 identical over 7 bases. V was pared by 1 base and J by 3 bases, with 3 bases of the junction left unmatched. Germline values: CDR1 SGDLS, CDR2 YYNGEE. The CDR3 has 15 residues. CDR3 amino acids: CASSVTGASNEKLFF. CDR3 nucleotides: TGTGCCAGCAGCGTAACAGGGGCTTCTAATGAAAAACTGTTTTTT. The variable domain in full, with the rest retrieved from reference TRBV9 and TRBJ1-4, is DSGVTQTPKHLITATGQRVTLRCSPRSGDLSVYWYQQSLDQGLQFLIQYYNGEERAKGNILERFSAQQFPDLHSELNLSSLELGDSALYFCASSVTGASNEKLFFGSGTQLSVL.

On this clone: Other DNA sequences in this sample translate to the same CDR3. The V and J genes are TRBV5-1 and TRBJ1-1; 10 positions match TRBD1. V dropped 2 bases and J dropped 6; count of bases not matched to a gene: 1. The CDR3 runs 13 residues. The germline CDR1 and CDR2 sequences are SGHRS and YFSETQ. The DNA of the CDR3 is TGCGCCAGCAGCTTAGGACAGGGGGCTGAAGCTTTCTTT. Translating it yields CASSLGQGAEAFF.

The V and J genes are TRBV7-2 and TRBJ2-1; 8 bases agree with TRBD2. V dropped 3 bases and J dropped 7; count of bases not matched to a gene: 5. In germline, CDR1 is SGHTA, CDR2 FQGNSA. The CDR3 length is 14 residues. CDR3 loop: CASSFQRELNEQFF. CDR3 coding DNA: TGTGCCAGCAGCTTTCAGCGGGAGCTTAATGAGCAGTTCTTC.

This clone came up once. The V and J genes are TRBV11-2 and TRBJ2-3; D is possibly TRBD2 (5 bases). This CDR3 spans 13 amino acids. Trimming removed 2 bases at V and 5 bases at J, with 8 bases between. The germline CDR1 and CDR2 sequences are SGHAT and FQNNGV. Here the CDR3 DNA reads TGTGCCAGCAGCTTATACAGCGGAGATACGCAGTATTTT. This sequence encodes CASSLYSGDTQYF.